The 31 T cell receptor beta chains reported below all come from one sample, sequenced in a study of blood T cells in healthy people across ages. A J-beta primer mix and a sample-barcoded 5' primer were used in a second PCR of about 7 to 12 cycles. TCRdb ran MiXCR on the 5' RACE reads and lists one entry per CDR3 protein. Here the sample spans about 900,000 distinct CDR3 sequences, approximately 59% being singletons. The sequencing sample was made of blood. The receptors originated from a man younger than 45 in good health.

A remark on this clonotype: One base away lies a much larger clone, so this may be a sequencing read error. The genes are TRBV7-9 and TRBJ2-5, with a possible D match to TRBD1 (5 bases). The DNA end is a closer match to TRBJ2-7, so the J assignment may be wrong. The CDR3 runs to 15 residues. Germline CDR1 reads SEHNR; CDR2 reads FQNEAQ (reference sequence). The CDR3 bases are TGTGCCAGCAGCGTACAGGTTTGGGGTTCCCACGAGCAGTACTTC. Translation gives CASSVQVWGSHEQYF.

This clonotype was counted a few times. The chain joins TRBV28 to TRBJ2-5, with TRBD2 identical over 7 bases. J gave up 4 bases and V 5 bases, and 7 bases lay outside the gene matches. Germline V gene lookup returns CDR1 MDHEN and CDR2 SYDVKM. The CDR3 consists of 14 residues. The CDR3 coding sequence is TGTGCCAGCAGTCCGGCGGGGGTCGCAGAGACCCAGTACTTC. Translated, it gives CASSPAGVAETQYF.

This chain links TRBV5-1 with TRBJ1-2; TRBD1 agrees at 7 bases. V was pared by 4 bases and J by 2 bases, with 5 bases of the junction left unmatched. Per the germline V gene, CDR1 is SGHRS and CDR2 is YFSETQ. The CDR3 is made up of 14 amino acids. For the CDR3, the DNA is TGCGCCAGCAGCGTCCCGGGACAGAACTATGGCTACACCTTC. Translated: CASSVPGQNYGYTF. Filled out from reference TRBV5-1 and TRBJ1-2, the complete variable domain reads KAGVTQTPRYLIKTRGQQVTLSCSPISGHRSVSWYQQTPGQGLQFLFEYFSETQRNKGNFPGRFSGRQFSNSRSEMNVSTLELGDSALYLCASSVPGQNYGYTFGSGTRLTVV.

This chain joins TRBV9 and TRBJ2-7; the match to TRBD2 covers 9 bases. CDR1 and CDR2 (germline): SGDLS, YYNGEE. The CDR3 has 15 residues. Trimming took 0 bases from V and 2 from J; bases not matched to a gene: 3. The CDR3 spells CASSVASGAPYEQYF. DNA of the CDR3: TGTGCCAGCAGCGTAGCTAGCGGGGCCCCCTACGAGCAGTACTTC.

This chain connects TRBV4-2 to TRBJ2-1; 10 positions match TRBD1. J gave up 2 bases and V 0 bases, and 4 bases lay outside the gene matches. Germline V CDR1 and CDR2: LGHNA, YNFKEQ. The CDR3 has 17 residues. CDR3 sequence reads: CASSQDPGQGPYNEQFF. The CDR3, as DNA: TGTGCCAGCAGCCAAGATCCGGGACAGGGGCCCTACAATGAGCAGTTCTTC.

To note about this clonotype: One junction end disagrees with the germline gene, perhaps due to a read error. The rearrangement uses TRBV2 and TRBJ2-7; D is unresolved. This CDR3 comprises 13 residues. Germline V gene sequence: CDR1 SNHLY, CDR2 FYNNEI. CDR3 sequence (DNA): TGTGCCAGCAGTGAAGTCAGGCCCTACGAGCGGTACTTC. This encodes CASSEVRPYERYF.

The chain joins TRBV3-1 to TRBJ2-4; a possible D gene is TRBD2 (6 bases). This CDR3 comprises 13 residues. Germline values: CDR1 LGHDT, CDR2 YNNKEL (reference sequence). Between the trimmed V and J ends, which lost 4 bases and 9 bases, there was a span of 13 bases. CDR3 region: CASSLRGGGIQYF. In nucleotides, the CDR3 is TGTGCCAGCAGCCTACGTGGGGGAGGCATTCAGTACTTC.

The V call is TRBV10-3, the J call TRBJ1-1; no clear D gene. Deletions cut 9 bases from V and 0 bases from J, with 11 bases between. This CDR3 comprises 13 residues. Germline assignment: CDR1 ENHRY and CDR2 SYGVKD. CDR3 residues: CAMQRDLNTEAFF. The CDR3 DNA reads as TGTGCCATGCAAAGAGATCTGAACACTGAAGCTTTCTTT.

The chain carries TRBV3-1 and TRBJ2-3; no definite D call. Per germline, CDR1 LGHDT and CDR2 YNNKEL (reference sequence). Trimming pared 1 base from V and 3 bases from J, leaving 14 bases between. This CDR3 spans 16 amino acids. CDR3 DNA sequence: TGTGCCAGCAGCCAAGTCGGCAAGACTCCGACAGATACGCAGTATTTT. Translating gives CASSQVGKTPTDTQYF.

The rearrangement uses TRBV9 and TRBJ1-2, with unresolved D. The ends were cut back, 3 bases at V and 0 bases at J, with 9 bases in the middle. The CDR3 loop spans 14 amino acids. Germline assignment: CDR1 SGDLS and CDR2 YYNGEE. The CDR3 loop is CASSDRIANYGYTF. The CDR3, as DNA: TGTGCCAGCAGCGACCGGATAGCTAACTATGGCTACACCTTC.

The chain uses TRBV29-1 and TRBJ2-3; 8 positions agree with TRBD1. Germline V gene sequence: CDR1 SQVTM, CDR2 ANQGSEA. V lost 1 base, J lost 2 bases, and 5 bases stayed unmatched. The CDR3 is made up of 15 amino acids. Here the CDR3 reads CSVEGGQGYTDTQYF. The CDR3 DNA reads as TGCAGCGTTGAAGGTGGACAGGGTTACACAGATACGCAGTATTTT.

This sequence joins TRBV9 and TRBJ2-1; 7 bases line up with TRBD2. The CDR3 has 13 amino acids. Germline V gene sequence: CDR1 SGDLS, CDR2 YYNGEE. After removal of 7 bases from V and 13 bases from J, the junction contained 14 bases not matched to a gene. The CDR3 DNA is TGTGCCAGCTCAAGCGGGATGGGCGGGACCCAGTTCTTC. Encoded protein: CASSSGMGGTQFF.

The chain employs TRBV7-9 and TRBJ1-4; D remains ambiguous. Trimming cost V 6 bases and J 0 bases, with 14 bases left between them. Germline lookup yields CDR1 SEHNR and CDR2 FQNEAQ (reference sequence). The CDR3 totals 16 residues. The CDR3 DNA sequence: TGTGCCAGCAGTTCAGAGCCCCTTGCAACTAATGAAAAACTGTTTTTT. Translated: CASSSEPLATNEKLFF.

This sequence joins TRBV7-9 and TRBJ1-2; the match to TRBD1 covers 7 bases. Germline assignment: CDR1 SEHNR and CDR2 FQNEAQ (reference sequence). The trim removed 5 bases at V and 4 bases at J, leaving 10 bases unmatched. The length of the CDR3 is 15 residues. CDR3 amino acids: CASSVEEGAVYGYTF. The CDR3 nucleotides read TGTGCCAGCAGCGTGGAGGAGGGGGCGGTCTATGGCTACACCTTC.

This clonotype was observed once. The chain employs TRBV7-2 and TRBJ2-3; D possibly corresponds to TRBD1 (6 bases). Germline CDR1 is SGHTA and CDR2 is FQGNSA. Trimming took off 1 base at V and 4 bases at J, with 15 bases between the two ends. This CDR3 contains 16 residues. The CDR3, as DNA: TGTGCCAGCAGCTTAGTGTACGGGACATATGCAGATACGCAGTATTTT. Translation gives CASSLVYGTYADTQYF.

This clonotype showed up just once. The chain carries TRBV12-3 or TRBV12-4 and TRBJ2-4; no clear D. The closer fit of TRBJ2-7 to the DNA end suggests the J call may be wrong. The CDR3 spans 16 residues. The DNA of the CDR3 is TGTGCCAGCAGTTTAGGGCCACTATCCTCCTCCTACGAGCAGTACTTC. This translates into CASSLGPLSSSYEQYF.

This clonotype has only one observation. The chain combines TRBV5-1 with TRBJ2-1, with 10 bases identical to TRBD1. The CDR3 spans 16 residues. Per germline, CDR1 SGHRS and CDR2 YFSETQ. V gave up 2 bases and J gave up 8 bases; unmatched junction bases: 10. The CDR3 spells CASSLDAGQGGDEQFF. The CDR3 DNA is TGCGCCAGCAGCTTAGACGCCGGACAGGGGGGCGATGAGCAGTTCTTC.

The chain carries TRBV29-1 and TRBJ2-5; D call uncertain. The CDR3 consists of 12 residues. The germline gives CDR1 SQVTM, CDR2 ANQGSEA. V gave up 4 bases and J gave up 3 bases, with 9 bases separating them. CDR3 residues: CSVVVGKETQYF. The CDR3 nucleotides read TGCAGCGTTGTTGTAGGGAAAGAGACCCAGTACTTC.

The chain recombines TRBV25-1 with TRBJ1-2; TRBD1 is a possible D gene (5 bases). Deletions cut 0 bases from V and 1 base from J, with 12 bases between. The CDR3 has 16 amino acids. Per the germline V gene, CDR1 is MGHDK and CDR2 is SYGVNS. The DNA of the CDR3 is TGTGCCAGCAGTGAATATTACGGGACGGATAACTATGGCTACACCTTC. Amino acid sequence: CASSEYYGTDNYGYTF.

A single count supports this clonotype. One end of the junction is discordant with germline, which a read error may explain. CDR3 DNA sequence: TGCGCCAGCAGCCACGGAGTAGCGGGGGAGCAGTTCTTC. This sequence encodes CASSHGVAGEQFF. This chain connects TRBV3-1 to TRBJ2-1, with TRBD2 matching 8 bases. The CDR3 runs 13 residues. Germline-derived CDR1 and CDR2 are LGHDT and YNNKEL (reference sequence).

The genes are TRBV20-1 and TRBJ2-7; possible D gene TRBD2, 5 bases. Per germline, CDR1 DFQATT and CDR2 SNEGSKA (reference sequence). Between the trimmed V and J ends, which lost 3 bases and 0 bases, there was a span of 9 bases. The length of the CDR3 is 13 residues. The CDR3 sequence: CSASATNSYEQYF. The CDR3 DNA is TGCAGTGCTAGCGCGACTAACTCCTACGAGCAGTACTTC.

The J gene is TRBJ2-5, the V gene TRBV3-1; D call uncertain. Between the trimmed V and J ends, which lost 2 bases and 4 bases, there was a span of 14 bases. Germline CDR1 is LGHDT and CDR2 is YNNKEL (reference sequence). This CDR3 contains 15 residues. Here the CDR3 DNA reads TGTGCCAGCAGCCAACTTCTGCCACTCCCAGAGACCCAGTACTTC. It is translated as CASSQLLPLPETQYF.

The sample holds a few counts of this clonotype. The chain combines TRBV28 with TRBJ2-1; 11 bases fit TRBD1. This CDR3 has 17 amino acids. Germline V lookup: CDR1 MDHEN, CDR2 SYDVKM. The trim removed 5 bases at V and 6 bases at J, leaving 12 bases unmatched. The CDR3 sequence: CASSLFGVGTGGNEQFF. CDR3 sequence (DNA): TGTGCCAGCAGTCTTTTCGGGGTGGGGACAGGGGGCAATGAGCAGTTCTTC. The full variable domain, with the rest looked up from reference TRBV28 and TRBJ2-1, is DVKVTQSSRYLVKRTGEKVFLECVQDMDHENMFWYRQDPGLGLRLIYFSYDVKMKEKGDIPEGYSVSREKKERFSLILESASTNQTSMYLCASSLFGVGTGGNEQFFGPGTRLTVL.

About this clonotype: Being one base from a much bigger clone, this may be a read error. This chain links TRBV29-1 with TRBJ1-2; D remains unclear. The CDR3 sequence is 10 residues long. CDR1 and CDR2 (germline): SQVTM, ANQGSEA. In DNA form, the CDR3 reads TGCAGCGTTGAAAACTGTGGCTACACCTTC. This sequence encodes CSVENCGYTF.

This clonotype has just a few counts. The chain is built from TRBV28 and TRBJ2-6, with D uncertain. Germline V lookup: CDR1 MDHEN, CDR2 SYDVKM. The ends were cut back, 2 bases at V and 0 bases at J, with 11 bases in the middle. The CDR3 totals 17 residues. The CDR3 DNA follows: TGTGCCAGCAGTTTAGGCAGCCGATACTCTGGGGCCAACGTCCTGACTTTC. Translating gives CASSLGSRYSGANVLTF.

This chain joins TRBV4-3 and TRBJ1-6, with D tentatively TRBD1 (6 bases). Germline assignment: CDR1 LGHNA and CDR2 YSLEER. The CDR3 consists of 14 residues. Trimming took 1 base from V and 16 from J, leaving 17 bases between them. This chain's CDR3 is CASSQGGIRGTLHF. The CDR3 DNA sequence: TGCGCCAGCAGCCAAGGAGGGATTAGGGGGACGCTCCACTTT.

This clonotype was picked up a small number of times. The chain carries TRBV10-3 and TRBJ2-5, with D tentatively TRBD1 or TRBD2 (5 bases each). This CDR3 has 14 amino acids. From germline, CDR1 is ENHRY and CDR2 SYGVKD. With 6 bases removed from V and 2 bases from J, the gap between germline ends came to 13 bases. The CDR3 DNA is TGTGCCATCAGGACCGGGACCGGGCAAGAGACCCAGTACTTC. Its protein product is CAIRTGTGQETQYF.

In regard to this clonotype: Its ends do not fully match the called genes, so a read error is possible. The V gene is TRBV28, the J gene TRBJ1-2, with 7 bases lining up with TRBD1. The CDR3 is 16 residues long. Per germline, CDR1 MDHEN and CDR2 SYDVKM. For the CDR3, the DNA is TGTACCAGCAGCTTCTCCACCGGGACAGCAACCTATGGCTACACCTTC. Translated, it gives CTSSFSTGTATYGYTF.

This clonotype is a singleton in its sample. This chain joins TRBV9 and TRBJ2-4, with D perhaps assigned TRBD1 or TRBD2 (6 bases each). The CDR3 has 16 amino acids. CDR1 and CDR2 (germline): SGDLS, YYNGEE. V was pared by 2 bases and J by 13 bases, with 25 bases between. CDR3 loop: CASSVRDGTSGREQYF. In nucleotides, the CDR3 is TGTGCCAGCAGCGTGAGGGACGGGACATCGGGTCGGGAGCAGTACTTC.

CDR3 DNA sequence: TGTGCCAGCAGCTTAGACCGAAGAATGGGCTATGGCTACACCTTC. Protein: CASSLDRRMGYGYTF. The rearrangement joins TRBV11-2 to TRBJ1-2, with D uncertain. Trimming cost V 0 bases and J 4 bases, with 12 bases left between them. CDR3 size: 15 residues. Germline CDR1 reads SGHAT; CDR2 reads FQNNGV.

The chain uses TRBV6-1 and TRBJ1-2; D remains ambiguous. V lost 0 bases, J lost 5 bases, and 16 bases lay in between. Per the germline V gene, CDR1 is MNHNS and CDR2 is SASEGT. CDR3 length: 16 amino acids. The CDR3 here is CASSEAQAGQPYGYTF. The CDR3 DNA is TGTGCCAGCAGTGAAGCGCAGGCCGGCCAGCCGTATGGCTACACCTTC.